What follows are 32 T cell receptor beta chains derived from one specimen sequenced in a study of blood T cell repertoires in COVID-19. Data came from immunoSEQ multiplex PCR; TCRdb stores just in-frame clones and leaves some out. The data show around 45,000 clones, approximately 80% seen once. What was sequenced was peripheral blood. All receptors come from a woman in her sixties or seventies with acute or convalescent COVID-19.

The rearrangement links TRBV3-1 (or the pseudogene TRBV3-2) to TRBJ2-7, with 10 bases lining up with TRBD2. This CDR3 is 15 amino acids long. CDR1 is LGHDT, CDR2 YNNKEL, per germline (reference sequence). The J segment lost 2 bases and the V segment lost 1 base, leaving 2 bases of the junction unmatched. The DNA of the CDR3 is TGTGCCAGCAGCCAAGCAAGCGGGGGGGCCTACGAGCAGTACTTC. Residues: CASSQASGGAYEQYF.

This rearrangement joins TRBV21-1 to TRBJ2-5; TRBD1 is the table's D call, not checked against the DNA. TRBV21-1 is a pseudogene segment. The CDR3 has 14 residues. In DNA form, the CDR3 reads TGTGCCAGCAGCACTGACAGGGGGCTGAAGACCCAGTACTTC. Translation: CASSTDRGLKTQYF.

The count of this clone is one. V gene TRBV29-1 combines with J gene TRBJ1-2; 7 bases fit TRBD1. CDR3 length equals 15 residues. The germline CDR1 and CDR2 sequences are SQVTM and ANQGSEA. Unmatched junction bases numbered 11, after V lost 0 bases and J lost 7 bases. CDR3 nucleotide sequence: TGCAGCGTTGAAGACTTTCAGGGGGGAACCCTTGGCTACACCTTC. Encoded protein: CSVEDFQGGTLGYTF.

The chain combines TRBV27 with TRBJ1-5, with 8 bases lining up with TRBD1. This CDR3 is 17 amino acids long. Germline V lookup: CDR1 MNHEY, CDR2 SMNVEV (reference sequence). V lost 8 bases and J lost 1; bases outside the gene matches: 13. CDR3 DNA sequence: TGTGCCAGCGCATGGACAGGGCGGGGGTTAAGCAATCAGCCCCAGCATTTT. Its translation is CASAWTGRGLSNQPQHF.

The chain links TRBV6-5 to TRBJ2-7; 9 positions agree with TRBD1. Germline values: CDR1 MNHEY, CDR2 SVGAGI. This CDR3 has 15 residues. J lost 2 bases, V lost 4 bases, and 6 bases had no gene match. The CDR3 DNA reads TGTGCCAGCAGTTTATACAGGGGGCAGACCTACGAGCAGTACTTC. It codes for CASSLYRGQTYEQYF.

This sequence joins TRBV19 and TRBJ2-7; the D gene is possibly TRBD2 (6 bases). Germline CDR1 reads LNHDA; CDR2 reads SQIVND (reference sequence). This CDR3 has 15 amino acids. V lost 5 bases and J lost 2, with 16 bases in between. The CDR3 sequence is CASSRSPGDPYEQYF. The CDR3 region has the DNA TGTGCCAGTAGTCGGTCTCCGGGGGACCCCTACGAGCAGTACTTC.

V is TRBV7-8 and J is TRBJ2-1; 7 bases are shared with TRBD2. The germline gives CDR1 SGHVS, CDR2 FQNEAQ. This CDR3 has 15 residues. Trimming took 4 bases from V and 0 from J; bases not matched to a gene: 3. DNA of the CDR3: TGTGCCAGCAGCTCCGGGACTACCTCCTACAATGAGCAGTTCTTC. Its protein is CASSSGTTSYNEQFF. Supplemented by reference TRBV7-8 and TRBJ2-1, the full variable domain reads GAGVSQSPRYKVAKRGQDVALRCDPISGHVSLFWYQQALGQGPEFLTYFQNEAQLDKSGLPSDRFFAERPEGSVSTLKIQRTQQEDSAVYLCASSSGTTSYNEQFFGPGTRLTVL.

The V gene is TRBV19, the J gene TRBJ2-2, with a tentative D call TRBD2 (6 bases). This CDR3 is 15 amino acids long. V was clipped by 1 base and J by 0 bases, with 6 bases between them. The germline V gene encodes CDR1 LNHDA and CDR2 SQIVND (reference sequence). CDR3 nucleotides: TGTGCCAGTAGTATAGCGGGAGCGAACACCGGGGAGCTGTTTTTT. Amino acid sequence: CASSIAGANTGELFF.

This chain links TRBV5-1 with TRBJ1-2, with 7 bases fitting TRBD1. Germline V gene sequence: CDR1 SGHRS, CDR2 YFSETQ. The CDR3 consists of 16 residues. The V and J ends lost 4 bases and 0 bases, in that order; junction bases with no gene match: 9. CDR3 residues: CASSLMTGPANYGYTF. DNA of the CDR3: TGCGCCAGCAGCCTAATGACAGGGCCCGCTAACTATGGCTACACCTTC. Complete variable domain (other parts from reference TRBV5-1 and TRBJ1-2): KAGVTQTPRYLIKTRGQQVTLSCSPISGHRSVSWYQQTPGQGLQFLFEYFSETQRNKGNFPGRFSGRQFSNSRSEMNVSTLELGDSALYLCASSLMTGPANYGYTFGSGTRLTVV.

The chain carries TRBV6-2 or TRBV6-3 and TRBJ2-3; TRBD2 agrees at 10 bases. Germline loops: CDR1 MNHEY, CDR2 SVGEGT. Trimming at V came to 5 bases and at J to 2 bases, leaving 1 base not matched to a gene. The CDR3 totals 14 residues. CDR3 loop: CASSSGGATDTQYF. DNA for the CDR3: TGTGCCAGCAGTAGCGGGGGGGCCACAGATACGCAGTATTTT.

The chain has TRBV7-2 and TRBJ1-2; 8 bases are shared with TRBD1. The CDR3 is 13 residues long. With V trimmed by 5 bases and J by 6 bases, 5 bases remained unmatched. CDR1 and CDR2 from the germline V gene are SGHTA and FQGNSA. Here the CDR3 reads CASSAQGAHGYTF. The CDR3 DNA sequence: TGTGCCAGCAGCGCGCAGGGGGCACATGGCTACACCTTC.

J is TRBJ2-3 and V is TRBV27; D not resolved. With 5 bases removed from V and 5 bases from J, the gap between germline ends came to 5 bases. The CDR3 sequence is 11 residues long. In germline, CDR1 is MNHEY, CDR2 SMNVEV (reference sequence). In DNA, the CDR3 is TGTGCCAGCAGTCTCCGAGATACGCAGTATTTT. Protein sequence: CASSLRDTQYF.

This rearrangement joins TRBV6-1 to TRBJ2-6, with TRBD1 matching over 8 bases. The germline V gene encodes CDR1 MNHNS and CDR2 SASEGT. The CDR3 is 15 residues long. The J segment lost 4 bases and the V segment lost 2 bases, leaving 1 base of the junction unmatched. The DNA for the CDR3 is TGTGCCAGCAGTGAACAGGGGGCCGGGGCCAACGTCCTGACTTTC. Translated, it gives CASSEQGAGANVLTF.

The rearrangement links TRBV11-1 to TRBJ2-1; tentatively, D is TRBD1 (5 bases). The CDR3 totals 16 residues. V was shortened by 1 base and J by 8 bases, with 18 bases between the two germline ends. CDR1 and CDR2 (germline): SGHAT, FQDESV (reference sequence). As DNA, the CDR3 is TGTGCCAGCAGCTTAGTCAGTAGGACAACAGGACATGAGCAGTTCTTC. It yields the protein CASSLVSRTTGHEQFF.

The genes are TRBV5-1 and TRBJ1-5, with D possibly being TRBD1 (5 bases). From germline, CDR1 is SGHRS and CDR2 YFSETQ. This CDR3 has 12 amino acids. Deletions cut 0 bases from V and 8 bases from J, with 6 bases between. DNA of the CDR3: TGCGCCAGCAGCTTGGAAGGGGAGCCCCAGCATTTT. It translates to CASSLEGEPQHF.

The rearrangement joins TRBV29-1 to TRBJ1-2, with TRBD1 matching 7 bases. The CDR3 contains 15 residues. Trimming at V came to 5 bases and at J to 4 bases, leaving 13 bases not matched to a gene. Germline CDR1 is SQVTM and CDR2 is ANQGSEA. The CDR3 loop is CSVKNVNRGTYGYTF. The DNA for the CDR3 is TGCAGCGTTAAAAACGTAAACAGGGGAACCTATGGCTACACCTTC. The variable domain in full, with the rest retrieved from reference TRBV29-1 and TRBJ1-2, is SAVISQKPSRDICQRGTSLTIQCQVDSQVTMMFWYRQQPGQSLTLIATANQGSEATYESGFVIDKFPISRPNLTFSTLTVSNMSPEDSSIYLCSVKNVNRGTYGYTFGSGTRLTVV.

The genes are TRBV10-3 and TRBJ1-4, with 9 bases lining up with TRBD1. This CDR3 is built from 18 residues. Germline V CDR1 and CDR2: ENHRY, SYGVKD. J lost 4 bases, V lost 3 bases, and 12 bases had no gene match. CDR3 in amino acids: CAISDPGTGFMDNEKLFF. The CDR3 nucleotides read TGTGCCATCAGTGATCCCGGGACAGGGTTCATGGATAATGAAAAACTGTTTTTT.

In nucleotides, the CDR3 is TGTGCCAGCAGTTTAAATCCGGCGGATGAAAAACTGTTTTTT. Residues: CASSLNPADEKLFF. The V gene is TRBV28, the J gene TRBJ1-4; D not resolved. This CDR3 is 14 amino acids long. Germline CDR1 reads MDHEN; CDR2 reads SYDVKM. Trimming cost V 2 bases and J 6 bases, with 10 bases left between them.

V is TRBV5-4 and J is TRBJ1-1; D may be TRBD1 (6 bases). The germline gives CDR1 SGHNT, CDR2 YYREEE (reference sequence). V was clipped by 7 bases and J by 3 bases, with 13 bases between them. The CDR3 is 13 amino acids. As DNA, the CDR3 is TGTGCCAGCGGTCGGACAGTCGACACTGAAGCTTTCTTT. Protein product: CASGRTVDTEAFF.

In DNA form, the CDR3 reads TGTGCCAGCCGCCTGGCGGGGGGGAATGAGCAGTTCTTC. Translated, it gives CASRLAGGNEQFF. The rearrangement uses TRBV19 and TRBJ2-1; 9 bases align to TRBD2. The germline V gene has CDR1 LNHDA and CDR2 SQIVND (reference sequence). The CDR3 spans 13 residues. The V gene end was trimmed by 9 bases and the J gene end by 7 bases; junction bases not matched to a gene: 7.

This clone appeared a few times. The chain couples TRBV5-1 to TRBJ2-1, with TRBD1 matching 7 bases. Germline-derived CDR1 and CDR2 are SGHRS and YFSETQ. V lost 4 bases and J lost 12; bases outside the gene matches: 7. CDR3 length: 12 amino acids. The CDR3 protein is CASSPTGLGQFF. The CDR3, as DNA: TGCGCCAGCAGCCCGACAGGGTTGGGGCAGTTCTTC. Full variable domain (rest looked up from reference TRBV5-1 and TRBJ2-1): KAGVTQTPRYLIKTRGQQVTLSCSPISGHRSVSWYQQTPGQGLQFLFEYFSETQRNKGNFPGRFSGRQFSNSRSEMNVSTLELGDSALYLCASSPTGLGQFFGPGTRLTVL.

The chain is built from TRBV11-1 and TRBJ2-7; 9 bases match TRBD1. From germline, CDR1 is SGHAT and CDR2 FQDESV (reference sequence). Unmatched junction bases numbered 3, after V lost 3 bases and J lost 0 bases. CDR3 length: 15 amino acids. CDR3 coding DNA: TGTGCCAGCAGCTTGGGACAGGGAAGCTCCTACGAGCAGTACTTC. Translated, it gives CASSLGQGSSYEQYF. Combining the CDR3 with reference TRBV11-1 and TRBJ2-7 gives the whole variable domain EAEVAQSPRYKITEKSQAVAFWCDPISGHATLYWYRQILGQGPELLVQFQDESVVDDSQLPKDRFSAERLKGVDSTLKIQPAELGDSAMYLCASSLGQGSSYEQYFGPGTRLTVT.

The chain uses TRBV18 and TRBJ2-6; weak D call: TRBD1 (6 bases). Trimming left V 5 bases short and J 4 bases short, with 12 bases between. This CDR3 has 15 amino acids. Germline V gene data show CDR1 as KGHSH and CDR2 as LQKENI. CDR3 DNA: TGTGCCAGCTCAGTACAGGGTGACGGGGCCAACGTCCTGACTTTC. Translation: CASSVQGDGANVLTF.

The chain couples TRBV7-9 to TRBJ1-5, with D maybe TRBD1 (6 bases). Germline V gene data show CDR1 as SEHNR and CDR2 as FQNEAQ (reference sequence). Trimming stripped 4 bases from V and 3 bases from J, with 13 bases between. There are 15 residues in the CDR3. The DNA for the CDR3 is TGTGCCAGCAGCTCCACAACAGGGTTCAATCAGCCCCAGCATTTT. Translated: CASSSTTGFNQPQHF.

The chain has TRBV19 and TRBJ2-3, with a tentative D call TRBD1 (5 bases). In germline, CDR1 is LNHDA, CDR2 SQIVND (reference sequence). This CDR3 is 15 amino acids long. V was clipped by 2 bases and J by 6 bases, with 15 bases between them. The CDR3 region has the DNA TGTGCCAGTAGTATAACTTCCCCAGGGAAGGATACGCAGTATTTT. Encoded protein: CASSITSPGKDTQYF.

This chain uses TRBV5-6 with TRBJ1-6, with 7 bases that match TRBD1. V was clipped by 5 bases and J by 10 bases; unmatched bases: 12. CDR3 length: 15 amino acids. CDR1 and CDR2 from the germline V gene are SGHDT and YYEEEE. CDR3 nucleotides: TGTGCCAGCAGGGAGCGGGGGGCAGGGGGATCACCCCTCCACTTT. Its translation is CASRERGAGGSPLHF. The variable domain in full, with the rest retrieved from reference TRBV5-6 and TRBJ1-6, is DAGVTQSPTHLIKTRGQQVTLRCSPKSGHDTVSWYQQALGQGPQFIFQYYEEEERQRGNFPDRFSGHQFPNYSSELNVNALLLGDSALYLCASRERGAGGSPLHFGNGTRLTVT.

This chain connects TRBV5-1 to TRBJ2-1; TRBD1 matches 9 bases. This CDR3 is 15 amino acids long. The V gene's germline CDR1 is SGHRS and CDR2 YFSETQ. V lost 7 bases, J lost 5 bases, and 10 bases stayed unmatched. CDR3 region: CASRTRTGDNNEQFF. As DNA, the CDR3 is TGCGCCAGCCGTACTCGGACAGGGGACAACAATGAGCAGTTCTTC. The full variable domain, rest sourced from reference TRBV5-1 and TRBJ2-1, is KAGVTQTPRYLIKTRGQQVTLSCSPISGHRSVSWYQQTPGQGLQFLFEYFSETQRNKGNFPGRFSGRQFSNSRSEMNVSTLELGDSALYLCASRTRTGDNNEQFFGPGTRLTVL.

The table lists this clone with a count of one. The chain links TRBV3-1 (or the pseudogene TRBV3-2) to TRBJ2-2, with D possibly matching TRBD1 (6 bases). Germline CDR1 and CDR2: LGHDT and YNNKEL (reference sequence). CDR3 size: 17 residues. V lost 2 bases and J lost 4, with 17 bases in between. The CDR3 nucleotides are TGTGCCAGCAGCCAAAGAGGGAAGGGGGAGAGCACCGGGGAGCTGTTTTTT. Translating gives CASSQRGKGESTGELFF.

The V and J genes are TRBV7-7 and TRBJ2-1; 9 nucleotides align to TRBD1. The germline V gene has CDR1 SSHAT and CDR2 FNYEAQ (reference sequence). The CDR3 sequence is 15 residues long. After removal of 1 base from V and 5 bases from J, the junction contained 3 bases not matched to a gene. The CDR3 here is CASSLDRGQNNEQFF. CDR3 coding DNA: TGTGCCAGCAGCTTAGACAGGGGGCAAAACAATGAGCAGTTCTTC.

The table lists this clone with a count of one. CDR3 loop: CASSQDQYQGPNTGELFF. The CDR3 DNA reads TGCGCCAGCAGCCAAGATCAGTATCAGGGGCCGAACACCGGGGAGCTGTTTTTT. This sequence joins TRBV4-3 and TRBJ2-2; tentative D call: TRBD1 (6 bases). Trimming left V 0 bases short and J 0 bases short, with 14 bases between. Germline CDR1 and CDR2: LGHNA and YSLEER. The CDR3 loop spans 18 amino acids.

The V call is TRBV9, the J call TRBJ1-6; 7 positions agree with TRBD1. The CDR3 has 15 amino acids. V was pared by 0 bases and J by 9 bases, with 6 bases of the junction left unmatched. CDR1 and CDR2 (germline): SGDLS, YYNGEE. The CDR3 DNA reads as TGTGCCAGCAGCGTAGGTGGGACAGATGCTTCACCCCTCCACTTT. It is translated as CASSVGGTDASPLHF.

The J gene is TRBJ2-3, the V gene TRBV9; TRBD2 aligns across 9 bases. The germline V gene encodes CDR1 SGDLS and CDR2 YYNGEE. The CDR3 contains 14 residues. After removal of 4 bases from V and 3 bases from J, the junction contained 3 bases not matched to a gene. The CDR3 region has the DNA TGTGCCAGCAGCTTGACTAGCGGAACAGATACGCAGTATTTT. Translation: CASSLTSGTDTQYF.